This TCR beta chain was recorded in a study of blood T cell repertoires in COVID-19. Turning to the study itself: Acute and convalescent COVID-19 specimens originated in the United States, Italy and Spain. The analysed material was cDNA or gDNA that came from T cells, B-cell-depleted T cells, or PBMCs.

Study processing details: Cell counts per sample came from amplifying reference gene primers. Here immunoSEQ multiplex PCR was the method, and the copy in TCRdb shows in-frame clones only, minus some. V and J calls and clone size come straight from that table; D and trimming were deduced from the DNA. The sample lists about 110,000 clones, approximately 87% occurring once. The CDR3 is made up of 15 amino acids. V was trimmed by 1 base and J by 3 bases, leaving 9 bases between them. Germline CDR1 is SGHAT and CDR2 is FQNNGV. This TCR came from a woman between 55 and 75 years old with acute or convalescent COVID-19. V gene TRBV11-2 combines with J gene TRBJ2-2, with TRBD1 as a possible D gene (5 bases). The sample taken for sequencing was peripheral blood. The CDR3 protein is CASSLAGFYTGELFF. CDR3 nucleotides: TGTGCCAGCAGCTTAGCAGGGTTCTACACCGGGGAGCTGTTTTTT.